The TCR beta chain under discussion was sequenced for a study of blood T cell repertoires in COVID-19. The wider study: The cDNA or gDNA used as material had been derived from T cells, B-cell-depleted T cells, or PBMCs.

Germline values: CDR1 LNHDA, CDR2 SQIVND (reference sequence). Trimming took off 3 bases at V and 4 bases at J, with 18 bases between the two ends. The CDR3 runs to 16 residues. Assay used: immunoSEQ multiplex PCR; TCRdb lists only in-frame clones, some missing. The top ten clones hold roughly 2.6% of a sample with about 22,000 clones, around 91% of them seen once. The sequenced material came from peripheral blood. The receptor was derived from a man in his 70s with acute or convalescent COVID-19. The chain couples TRBV19 to TRBJ1-2, with a tentative D call TRBD1 (6 bases). For the CDR3, the DNA is TGTGCCAGTAGTATTATCGGAGCAGGGGCCTCCTATGGCTACACCTTC. Residues: CASSIIGAGASYGYTF. The entire variable domain, with the rest obtained from reference TRBV19 and TRBJ1-2, is as follows: DGGITQSPKYLFRKEGQNVTLSCEQNLNHDAMYWYRQDPGQGLRLIYYSQIVNDFQKGDIAEGYSVSREKKESFPLTVTSAQKNPTAFYLCASSIIGAGASYGYTFGSGTRLTVV.